One T cell receptor (beta chain) is described in this entry. Its matching antigen is unknown. The entry originates in a study of T cells in tuberculosis. Study as a whole: The T cells targeted glucose monomycolate, a mycobacterial lipid, via CD1B.

Overall study findings and caveats: Classification accuracy was approximately 85% (AUROC 0.8 to 0.9) with the GMM-specific repertoire. Active tuberculosis alpha repertoires lay closer to GMM-specific TCRs than controls'.

The CDR3 sequence is 14 residues long. After removal of 3 bases from V and 8 bases from J, the junction contained 8 bases not matched to a gene. In germline, CDR1 is MGHRA, CDR2 YSYEKL. Latent tuberculosis screening used tuberculin skin test and IGRA at entry. Repertoires were generated with immunoSEQ multiplex PCR, while TCRdb's copy carries only in-frame clones and drops some. The repertoire holds 30,000 to 45,000 clones, with over 90% as singletons. This chain joins TRBV4-1 and TRBJ1-1; TRBD1 matches 8 bases. This receptor was obtained from a donor between 10 and 35 years old with latent tuberculosis or without tuberculosis infection. Specimen: PBMCs. The CDR3 DNA is TGCGCCAGCAGCCATACCAGTCAGGGGGCCGAAGCTTTCTTT. Translating it yields CASSHTSQGAEAFF.